The following is a T cell receptor beta chain sequence with its context. Its target is unknown. General study results and limits: Tumor-infiltrating Treg TCR alpha and beta sequences overlapped most with tumor naive CD4+ T cells, then blood naive. The larger-cohort validation was restricted to a single TCR beta V-J rearrangement rather than whole repertoires.

Purified naive CD4+ T cells were depleted of CD25+ Tregs. CDR1 and CDR2 (germline): SGHRS, YFSETQ. V dropped 0 bases and J dropped 6 bases, with 12 bases sitting between them. CDR3 length equals 14 residues. Full-length variable regions came from constant-region reverse primers plus semi-nested Nested Universal Primer A PCR. Each CDR3 protein is one row after TCRdb ran MiXCR on the 5' RACE reads. The data hold 5,600 or so distinct CDR3 sequences, with 55% to 75% observed a single time. This TCR derives from a female donor with breast cancer. The sequenced sample consisted of naive CD4+ T cells sorted from blood. Subset noted: naive CD4+ T cells, CD4+CD45RA+CD25-. This chain uses TRBV5-1 with TRBJ1-2; possible D gene TRBD1, 5 bases. CDR3 protein: CASSLVGGSNGYTF. CDR3 DNA: TGCGCCAGCAGCTTGGTGGGGGGAAGCAATGGCTACACCTTC.